This T cell receptor beta chain was sequenced for a study of blood T cell repertoires in COVID-19. Study-level background: Sample material is recorded as cDNA or gDNA derived from T cells, B-cell-depleted T cells, or PBMCs.

Data came from immunoSEQ multiplex PCR; TCRdb stores just in-frame clones and leaves some out. The table lists approximately 200,000 clones, around nine tenths of them singletons. Germline V gene sequence: CDR1 MNHEY, CDR2 SVGEGT. There are 13 residues in the CDR3. V lost 1 base to trimming and J lost 7 bases, with 10 bases between them. This TCR was sampled from a man aged 25 to 40 who had recovered from COVID-19. V usage is TRBV6-2 or TRBV6-3 and J usage is TRBJ1-2; D remains ambiguous. Material: PBMCs or T cells enriched from blood (not recorded which). The CDR3 loop reads CASSYLAATGYTF. CDR3 DNA: TGTGCCAGCAGTTACTTGGCGGCCACTGGCTACACCTTC.